Shown below are 27 T cell receptor beta chains from a single sample sequenced in a study of blood T cell repertoires in COVID-19 (dated by TCRdb to 2018 to 2020). The method was the immunoSEQ multiplex PCR assay. The source is immuneACCESS, and TCRdb retained only in-frame sequences with V and J called. Part of the clones is not carried over; for the studies checked, unresolved V genes explain less than half of this, and the remainder is unexplained. For this sample there are roughly 300,000 clones; around 90% appear just once. The ten largest account for 0.9% to 1.2% of the sample. The sequenced sample was PBMCs or T cells enriched from blood (not recorded which). The receptors shown here come from a woman aged 30 to 39 who had recovered from COVID-19.

The V and J genes are TRBV20-1 and TRBJ1-2, with no clear D. The CDR3 sequence is 11 residues long. CDR1 is DFQATT and CDR2 is SNEGSKA in the germline V gene (reference sequence). V was cut by 5 bases and J by 4 bases, with 8 bases left in between. DNA of the CDR3: TGCAGTGCTGCAGGCGCCTATGGCTACACCTTC. This translates into CSAAGAYGYTF.

The rearrangement joins TRBV28 to TRBJ2-3, with TRBD2 as a possible D gene (5 bases). V shed 6 bases and J shed 2 bases, with 15 bases lying between them. This CDR3 has 15 amino acids. From germline, CDR1 is MDHEN and CDR2 SYDVKM. CDR3 DNA: TGTGCCAGCAGCGGGCGGGCCGTCTCCACAGATACGCAGTATTTT. This gives the protein CASSGRAVSTDTQYF.

Turning to this clone: One end of the junction is discordant with germline, which a read error may explain. The rearrangement uses TRBV7-7 and TRBJ2-5; possible D gene TRBD1, 6 bases. CDR3 length: 15 amino acids. CDR1 and CDR2 (germline): SSHAT, FNYEAQ (reference sequence). Here the CDR3 DNA reads TGTGCTAGCAGCCGAACTCAGGACAGCCAAGAGACCCAGTACTTC. Amino acid sequence: CASSRTQDSQETQYF.

The V call is TRBV7-2, the J call TRBJ1-2; D unclear. The CDR3 is 14 residues long. Germline-derived CDR1 and CDR2 are SGHTA and FQGNSA. Trimming cost V 4 bases and J 5 bases, with 14 bases left between them. The CDR3 loop reads CASSSFALRYGYTF. The CDR3 nucleotides are TGTGCCAGCAGCTCCTTCGCTTTGCGGTATGGCTACACCTTC.

This rearrangement joins TRBV4-3 to TRBJ2-7; D may be TRBD2 (6 bases). Per the germline V gene, CDR1 is LGHNA and CDR2 is YSLEER. Trimming stripped 0 bases from V and 3 bases from J, with 12 bases between. The CDR3 loop spans 15 amino acids. CDR3 DNA sequence: TGCGCCAGCAGCCAAGATAACAATAGCGGCTACGAGCAGTACTTC. This encodes CASSQDNNSGYEQYF.

The chain uses TRBV6-5 and TRBJ1-2, with D possibly TRBD1 on 6 matching bases. V was trimmed by 2 bases and J by 1 base, leaving 14 bases between them. The CDR3 sequence is 16 residues long. Germline V gene data show CDR1 as MNHEY and CDR2 as SVGAGI. CDR3 DNA: TGTGCCAGCAGTTACGGGCAGGGGCGTTATAACTATGGCTACACCTTC. It is translated as CASSYGQGRYNYGYTF.

The V and J genes are TRBV30 and TRBJ1-1, with unresolved D. V was trimmed by 3 bases and J by 11 bases, leaving 10 bases between them. The germline V gene encodes CDR1 GTSNPN and CDR2 SVGIG (reference sequence). The CDR3 is made up of 10 amino acids. CDR3 sequence (DNA): TGTGCCTGGAGCGCATATCGGGCTTTCTTT. As protein: CAWSAYRAFF.

This clone was detected only a few times. The gene calls are TRBV2 and TRBJ2-1, with 7 bases that match TRBD2. CDR1 and CDR2 (germline): SNHLY, FYNNEI. After removal of 4 bases from V and 0 bases from J, the junction contained 3 bases not matched to a gene. The CDR3 covers 15 residues. CDR3 sequence (DNA): TGTGCCAGCAGTGTTAGCGGGTTCTCCTACAATGAGCAGTTCTTC. It yields the protein CASSVSGFSYNEQFF.

The CDR3 coding sequence is TGTGCCAGCAGTCCACTCCTAGCGGGGGGATACAATGAGCAGTTCTTC. This gives the protein CASSPLLAGGYNEQFF. This rearrangement joins TRBV28 to TRBJ2-1; 11 bases line up with TRBD2. J lost 4 bases, V lost 5 bases, and 7 bases had no gene match. The CDR3 is 16 amino acids. Per germline, CDR1 MDHEN and CDR2 SYDVKM.

The chain employs TRBV5-1 and TRBJ2-7, with TRBD1 as a possible D gene (5 bases). The CDR3 spans 15 residues. V lost 0 bases and J 4 bases, leaving 14 bases between the germline ends. Germline V gives CDR1 SGHRS, CDR2 YFSETQ. CDR3 bases: TGCGCCAGCAGCTTGGGCAGTGCTAGGGGATACGAGCAGTACTTC. It codes for CASSLGSARGYEQYF. Using reference TRBV5-1 and TRBJ2-7 for the parts outside the CDR3, the full variable domain is KAGVTQTPRYLIKTRGQQVTLSCSPISGHRSVSWYQQTPGQGLQFLFEYFSETQRNKGNFPGRFSGRQFSNSRSEMNVSTLELGDSALYLCASSLGSARGYEQYFGPGTRLTVT.

V and J are TRBV15 and TRBJ2-1; TRBD2 matches 8 bases. The trim removed 5 bases at V and 4 bases at J, leaving 4 bases unmatched. This CDR3 contains 14 residues. The germline CDR1 and CDR2 sequences are LNHNV and YYDKDF (reference sequence). CDR3 bases: TGTGCCACCAGCCCCCGGGAGGGGTACAATGAGCAGTTCTTC. Translated: CATSPREGYNEQFF.

CDR3 coding DNA: TGTGCCAGCAGACGGGACAGGGGAACCTATAATTCACCCCTCCACTTT. Protein product: CASRRDRGTYNSPLHF. The rearrangement joins TRBV2 to TRBJ1-6; 10 positions agree with TRBD1. Germline V gene data show CDR1 as SNHLY and CDR2 as FYNNEI. Trimming at V came to 6 bases and at J to 2 bases, leaving 4 bases not matched to a gene. This CDR3 comprises 16 residues.

The V call is TRBV18, the J call TRBJ1-5; a weak D match, TRBD1 (5 bases). Germline CDR1 KGHSH, CDR2 LQKENI. The V and J ends lost 5 bases and 4 bases respectively, with 12 bases between them. The CDR3 totals 14 residues. The CDR3 loop is CASSSRQLNQPQHF. CDR3 bases: TGTGCCAGCTCATCCCGACAGCTGAATCAGCCCCAGCATTTT.

The gene calls are TRBV6-5 and TRBJ1-4, with 10 bases identical to TRBD1. Per the germline V gene, CDR1 is MNHEY and CDR2 is SVGAGI. This CDR3 contains 14 residues. The junction had 7 bases not matched to a gene; V was cut back by 8 bases and J by 7 bases. The CDR3 nucleotides are TGTGCCAGCGGAGACGGGACAGGGGTTGAAAAACTGTTTTTT. It translates to CASGDGTGVEKLFF.

CDR3 coding DNA: TGCAGCGTCATTGACAGGGGGCTAAAAGAGACCCAGTACTTC. This gives the protein CSVIDRGLKETQYF. This chain links TRBV29-1 with TRBJ2-5, with TRBD1 matching 10 bases. The CDR3 sequence is 14 residues long. Germline V gene data show CDR1 as SQVTM and CDR2 as ANQGSEA. The junction had 7 bases not matched to a gene; V was cut back by 6 bases and J by 3 bases.

The chain joins TRBV2 to TRBJ2-7; D perhaps matches TRBD2 (6 bases). This CDR3 is 14 amino acids long. The V gene's germline CDR1 is SNHLY and CDR2 FYNNEI. The V end was cut by 4 bases, the J end by 5 bases, with 15 bases between. For the CDR3, the DNA is TGTGCCAGCAGTGTGTCGGGAGTGGGCCACGAGCAGTACTTC. Residues: CASSVSGVGHEQYF.

The genes are TRBV18 and TRBJ2-2; 14 bases are a match to TRBD2. V lost 3 bases to trimming and J lost 4 bases; unmatched junction nucleotides: 4. The germline CDR1 and CDR2 sequences are KGHSH and LQKENI. The CDR3 has 17 residues. The CDR3 protein is CASSPGLAGGGTGELFF. DNA of the CDR3: TGTGCCAGCTCACCCGGACTAGCGGGAGGAGGCACCGGGGAGCTGTTTTTT.

This clone was recorded only once. This chain uses TRBV4-3 with TRBJ1-1; TRBD1 agrees at 12 bases. V was pared by 3 bases and J by 4 bases, with 15 bases of the junction left unmatched. Germline CDR1 LGHNA, CDR2 YSLEER. The CDR3 extends over 19 amino acids. CDR3 residues: CASSHSGTGTGGISTEAFF. DNA of the CDR3: TGCGCCAGCAGCCATTCCGGAACCGGGACAGGGGGCATTAGCACTGAAGCTTTCTTT.

This chain joins TRBV3-1 (or the pseudogene TRBV3-2) and TRBJ2-3; 8 nucleotides align to TRBD1. The CDR3 is made up of 15 amino acids. Germline V gene sequence: CDR1 LGHDT, CDR2 YNNKEL (reference sequence). Trimming at V came to 2 bases and at J to 0 bases, leaving 1 base not matched to a gene. The CDR3 reads CASSQWTGSTDTQYF. The CDR3 DNA reads as TGTGCCAGCAGCCAATGGACAGGGAGCACAGATACGCAGTATTTT.

The genes are TRBV28 and TRBJ2-5, with TRBD2 identical over 12 bases. Trimming took 7 bases from V and 5 from J; bases not matched to a gene: 11. The CDR3 loop spans 16 amino acids. Germline CDR1 reads MDHEN; CDR2 reads SYDVKM. Here the CDR3 DNA reads TGTGCCAGCATTCCCACCCGGCTAGCGGGAGGGGAGACCCAGTACTTC. As protein: CASIPTRLAGGETQYF.

The chain employs TRBV28 and TRBJ1-6, with D perhaps TRBD1 (5 bases). The CDR3 sequence is 15 residues long. Germline lookup yields CDR1 MDHEN and CDR2 SYDVKM. V lost 6 bases and J lost 5, with 14 bases in between. The CDR3 here is CASRARVNNNSPLHF. The DNA of the CDR3 is TGTGCCAGCAGAGCCAGGGTAAATAATAATTCACCCCTCCACTTT.

The chain joins TRBV27 to TRBJ2-7; D is possibly TRBD2 (5 bases). This CDR3 is built from 12 residues. Germline CDR1 reads MNHEY; CDR2 reads SMNVEV (reference sequence). Trimming took 4 bases from V and 7 from J, leaving 11 bases between them. The CDR3 is CASSSTREEQYF. The DNA of the CDR3 is TGTGCCAGCAGTTCAACTAGGGAAGAGCAGTACTTC.

The gene calls are TRBV18 and TRBJ1-1; D may be TRBD1 (6 bases). Germline V CDR1 and CDR2: KGHSH, LQKENI. V shed 1 base and J shed 1 base, with 13 bases lying between them. The CDR3 covers 16 residues. DNA of the CDR3: TGTGCCAGCTCACCACGTAGGACAGTACCGAACACTGAAGCTTTCTTT. Translation gives CASSPRRTVPNTEAFF.

The chain is built from TRBV3-1 (or the pseudogene TRBV3-2) and TRBJ1-5; D is undetermined. Germline V gene lookup returns CDR1 LGHDT and CDR2 YNNKEL (reference sequence). V shed 0 bases and J shed 0 bases, with 9 bases lying between them. The CDR3 runs 16 residues. In DNA form, the CDR3 reads TGTGCCAGCAGCCAAGATCGGGTGTATAGCAATCAGCCCCAGCATTTT. This sequence encodes CASSQDRVYSNQPQHF.

This chain uses TRBV10-3 with TRBJ2-1, with 16 bases aligning to TRBD2. The CDR3 covers 19 residues. Germline V CDR1 and CDR2: ENHRY, SYGVKD. The ends lost 0 bases at V and 1 base at J; junction bases unmatched: 3. The CDR3 DNA reads TGTGCCATCAGTGAGTCGGGACTAGCGGGAGGGACGTCCTACAATGAGCAGTTCTTC. The encoded protein is CAISESGLAGGTSYNEQFF.

The chain uses TRBV9 and TRBJ2-1; 13 nucleotides line up with TRBD2. The CDR3 runs 17 residues. The J segment lost 4 bases and the V segment lost 4 bases, leaving 8 bases of the junction unmatched. Per germline, CDR1 SGDLS and CDR2 YYNGEE. CDR3 amino acids: CASSTGTSGIVYNEQFF. The DNA of the CDR3 is TGTGCCAGCAGCACCGGGACTAGCGGGATAGTATACAATGAGCAGTTCTTC.

The gene calls are TRBV21-1 and TRBJ2-1; the tabulated D call, TRBD1, remains unverified against the DNA. TRBV21-1 is a pseudogene segment. The CDR3 consists of 14 residues. The CDR3 loop reads CASSKSSGLEEQFF. The CDR3 region has the DNA TGTGCCAGCAGCAAATCCTCAGGGCTGGAAGAGCAGTTCTTC.